A selection of T cell receptor beta chains follows, all from one sample in a study of T-cell memory formation after mild COVID-19. TCRdb called the 5' RACE reads again in MiXCR, with one record for every CDR3 protein. The sample contains about 49,000 distinct CDR3 sequences, approximately 7% of which appear only once. Sequencing was carried out using PBMCs or a T cell subset sorted from them (not recorded which). These receptor sequences come from a man between 18 and 35 years old who had mild COVID-19 (a few samples of this study predate the infection). Cell type and time point are not known. Both conserved end residues are trimmed from each CDR3. D genes are given only for firm matches.

j_call | d_call | v_call | cdr3_aa
TRBJ2-3 | - | TRBV29-1 | SGGGVSTDTQY
TRBJ2-5 | - | TRBV9 | ASSPRGMETQY
TRBJ2-7 | TRBD1 | TRBV19 | ASTPLGTGGEQY
TRBJ1-1 | TRBD1 | TRBV20-1 | SASHRGRGWGTEAF
TRBJ2-5 | TRBD1 | TRBV7-9 | ASSLDTGGYTQY
TRBJ2-7 | TRBD1 | TRBV5-1 | ASSETTGGYEQY
TRBJ2-3 | - | TRBV4-1 | ASSQQDLPSTDTQY
TRBJ2-7 | - | TRBV3-1 | ASSHQGRAPYEQY
TRBJ1-1 | - | TRBV12-3/TRBV12-4 | ASSLLRDTEAF
TRBJ1-6 | - | TRBV4-3 | ASSQVNNSPLH
TRBJ2-2 | - | TRBV5-1 | ASSPSRNTGELF
TRBJ1-5 | - | TRBV7-3 | ASSLTTQQPQH
TRBJ2-3 | - | TRBV19 | ASSIDPGTDTQY
TRBJ1-1 | - | TRBV12-3/TRBV12-4 | ATSLAGGEAF
TRBJ2-3 | - | TRBV12-3/TRBV12-4 | ASSLQGSTDTQY
TRBJ2-1 | - | TRBV11-2 | ASSPRRGFNEQF
TRBJ1-1 | TRBD1 | TRBV5-1 | ASSPLAGGNTEAF
TRBJ2-3 | - | TRBV20-1 | SAFASTTDTQY
TRBJ2-1 | - | TRBV15 | ATRWGGPYNEQF
TRBJ2-3 | - | TRBV4-2 | ASSQVEMGNSPDTQY
TRBJ2-2 | - | TRBV4-3 | ASSQEVLGNTGELF
TRBJ1-1 | - | TRBV28 | ASSHRGGGNTEAF
TRBJ2-1 | TRBD2 | TRBV11-2 | ASSLILAGWPEQF
TRBJ2-1 | - | TRBV3-1 | ASSVDGSSYNEQF
TRBJ2-6 | - | TRBV5-6 | ASSLLSLSGANVLT
TRBJ2-5 | - | TRBV7-2 | ASSLKVTQY
TRBJ2-1 | - | TRBV5-1 | ASSLSGGPNNEQF
TRBJ2-3 | TRBD2 | TRBV9 | ASSVASGGAGDTQY
TRBJ2-5 | TRBD2 | TRBV18 | ASSPVGTSGSETQY
TRBJ2-5 | - | TRBV11-2 | ASSSSAGGGAGTQY
TRBJ1-2 | - | TRBV5-5 | ASSRGGANYGYT
TRBJ2-1 | - | TRBV2 | ASRLWGEDNEQF
TRBJ2-5 | TRBD2 | TRBV5-1 | ASSSGLGVPETQY
TRBJ2-1 | TRBD2 | TRBV29-1 | SVGRGGNEQF
TRBJ2-4 | - | TRBV7-2 | ASSLVGQGYIQY
TRBJ2-3 | - | TRBV24-1 | ATSDRQTDTQY
TRBJ1-1 | TRBD1 | TRBV7-9 | ASNVRGDTEAF
TRBJ1-5 | TRBD1 | TRBV7-2 | ASSPGTGRYSNQPQH
TRBJ1-1 | - | TRBV28 | ASSFRGSEAF
TRBJ1-1 | - | TRBV10-2 | ASVVGLNTEAF
TRBJ1-1 | TRBD1 | TRBV20-1 | SAREDRGLTEAF
TRBJ2-2 | - | TRBV6-6 | ASRRTGELF
TRBJ1-2 | - | TRBV4-2 | ASSQGGSEGAYGYT
TRBJ2-1 | - | TRBV4-3 | ASSQGGRTGENEQF
TRBJ1-2 | TRBD1 | TRBV7-6 | ASSPTPQGAGSGYT
TRBJ2-5 | - | TRBV5-1 | ASSWTEPYQETQY
TRBJ1-5 | - | TRBV23-1 | ASSQSRGCNQPQH
TRBJ2-3 | - | TRBV6-5 | ASSFQATDTQY
TRBJ1-1 | TRBD1 | TRBV6-6 | ASSYPQGGLNTEAF
TRBJ1-3 | - | TRBV7-2 | ASSLGSSGNTIY
TRBJ2-3 | TRBD1 | TRBV5-4 | ASSFPRGQATDTQY
TRBJ1-5 | - | TRBV12-3/TRBV12-4 | ASSITGTTQPQH
TRBJ1-6 | TRBD1 | TRBV5-1 | ASSQLSGDSTPLH
TRBJ2-1 | - | TRBV5-1 | ASSLEQEQF
TRBJ1-1 | TRBD1 | TRBV5-1 | ASSSGQGQTEAF
TRBJ2-5 | - | TRBV10-3 | AISPAAGETQY
TRBJ1-1 | - | TRBV29-1 | SVEPFMNTEAF
TRBJ2-5 | - | TRBV10-3 | AISPKLGQETQY
TRBJ2-5 | - | TRBV7-7 | ASSLVGSGAETQY
TRBJ2-3 | - | TRBV2 | ASSGDEDTQY